What follows are 21 T cell receptor beta chains derived from one specimen sequenced in a study of blood T cell repertoires in COVID-19. Clones were read by immunoSEQ multiplex PCR, and TCRdb kept only the in-frame ones, dropping some. This repertoire shows about 90,000 clones, around four fifths found once; its top ten account for around 11%. The sample was peripheral blood. The receptor source for this set is a woman in her seventies with active or convalescent COVID-19.

The chain recombines TRBV5-6 with TRBJ1-2; D not resolved. Trimming left V 4 bases short and J 4 bases short, with 11 bases between. The CDR3 totals 13 residues. CDR1 SGHDT and CDR2 YYEEEE come from the germline V gene. The CDR3 DNA follows: TGTGCCAGCAGCCGGCCGGGTGGCTATGGCTACACCTTC. Translating it yields CASSRPGGYGYTF.

This sequence joins TRBV3-1 (or the pseudogene TRBV3-2) and TRBJ1-1; 11 positions agree with TRBD1. V was clipped by 3 bases and J by 1 base; unmatched bases: 1. Germline loops: CDR1 LGHDT, CDR2 YNNKEL (reference sequence). The CDR3 runs 15 residues. The CDR3 protein is CASSQGQGGNTEAFF. The CDR3, as DNA: TGTGCCAGCAGCCAGGGACAGGGGGGGAACACTGAAGCTTTCTTT.

This chain uses TRBV13 with TRBJ2-7; 8 bases agree with TRBD2. This CDR3 spans 15 amino acids. V lost 5 bases to trimming and J lost 3 bases; unmatched junction nucleotides: 9. The germline V gene has CDR1 PRHDT and CDR2 FYEKMQ (reference sequence). The CDR3: CASSLGGGPLYEQYF. The CDR3 DNA sequence: TGTGCCAGCAGCCTCGGGGGGGGACCTCTCTACGAGCAGTACTTC.

The V call is TRBV3-1 (or the pseudogene TRBV3-2), the J call TRBJ1-5, with a weak D call TRBD1 (5 bases). This CDR3 has 13 amino acids. Germline V CDR1 and CDR2: LGHDT, YNNKEL (reference sequence). V was trimmed by 0 bases and J by 6 bases, leaving 6 bases between them. The CDR3 nucleotides read TGTGCCAGCAGCCAAGAGGGGGGTCAGCCCCAGCATTTT. It translates to CASSQEGGQPQHF.

The chain uses TRBV18 and TRBJ2-5; tentatively, D is TRBD1 (6 bases). Germline V gene lookup returns CDR1 KGHSH and CDR2 LQKENI. Trimming shortened V by 3 bases and J by 4 bases, and 18 bases separated the two germline ends. This CDR3 has 16 residues. CDR3: CASSPSQGIKRETQYF. The CDR3 DNA sequence: TGTGCCAGCTCACCCTCACAGGGAATTAAGAGAGAGACCCAGTACTTC.

This chain uses TRBV7-8 with TRBJ2-3, with 7 nucleotides matching TRBD1. Per the germline V gene, CDR1 is SGHVS and CDR2 is FQNEAQ. The CDR3 is made up of 15 amino acids. The trim removed 3 bases at V and 1 base at J, leaving 4 bases unmatched. CDR3 nucleotides: TGTGCCAGCAGCTTTATAACAGGGGGCACAGATACGCAGTATTTT. It translates to CASSFITGGTDTQYF.

This clone occurred a few times. The chain uses TRBV28 and TRBJ1-1; D unclear. The CDR3 totals 13 residues. The germline V gene encodes CDR1 MDHEN and CDR2 SYDVKM. The V gene lost 5 bases and the J gene lost 0 bases, with 7 bases spanning the gap. CDR3 in DNA: TGTGCCAGCAGTGGGCTAATGAACACTGAAGCTTTCTTT. It specifies CASSGLMNTEAFF. Based on the CDR3 plus reference TRBV28 and TRBJ1-1, the full variable domain is DVKVTQSSRYLVKRTGEKVFLECVQDMDHENMFWYRQDPGLGLRLIYFSYDVKMKEKGDIPEGYSVSREKKERFSLILESASTNQTSMYLCASSGLMNTEAFFGQGTRLTVV.

This chain joins TRBV27 and TRBJ1-2; 8 bases match TRBD1. The CDR3 totals 13 residues. Germline loops: CDR1 MNHEY, CDR2 SMNVEV (reference sequence). With 6 bases clipped from V and 8 bases from J, the junction kept 8 bases outside the gene matches. The CDR3 DNA is TGTGCCAGCAGCGTTACAGGGGGGGTGGGCTACACCTTC. This translates into CASSVTGGVGYTF.

The V gene is TRBV7-2, the J gene TRBJ1-6, with a possible D match to TRBD1 (5 bases). The CDR3 is 15 residues long. The germline V and J ends were trimmed by 1 base and 9 bases, with 13 bases remaining between them. Per the germline V gene, CDR1 is SGHTA and CDR2 is FQGNSA. CDR3 residues: CASSLGTGFGSPLHF. The CDR3 DNA reads TGTGCCAGCAGCTTAGGAACAGGTTTTGGTTCACCCCTCCACTTT.

The rearrangement uses TRBV5-1 and TRBJ1-6; D possibly corresponds to TRBD1 (5 bases). Germline lookup yields CDR1 SGHRS and CDR2 YFSETQ. V was trimmed by 0 bases and J by 0 bases, leaving 19 bases between them. This CDR3 spans 20 amino acids. As DNA, the CDR3 is TGCGCCAGCAGCTTGGAACCAAGGGGCGGGGGAAGCTCCTATAATTCACCCCTCCACTTT. It encodes CASSLEPRGGGSSYNSPLHF.

This rearrangement joins TRBV5-1 to TRBJ2-5; perhaps TRBD1 as D (6 bases). The germline V gene has CDR1 SGHRS and CDR2 YFSETQ. Between the trimmed V and J ends, which lost 4 bases and 5 bases, there was a span of 21 bases. This CDR3 has 16 residues. CDR3 sequence reads: CASSPTQTGPGETQYF. The CDR3 DNA follows: TGCGCCAGCAGCCCTACCCAGACAGGCCCCGGGGAGACCCAGTACTTC.

This clone has more than one count but fewer than ten. This chain uses TRBV5-1 with TRBJ1-2, with 7 bases fitting TRBD1. The CDR3 runs 14 residues. Germline CDR1 reads SGHRS; CDR2 reads YFSETQ. Trimming at V came to 4 bases and at J to 7 bases, leaving 10 bases not matched to a gene. This chain's CDR3 is CASSPPRQGFGYTF. Written as DNA, the CDR3 is TGCGCCAGCAGCCCGCCTAGACAGGGTTTTGGCTACACCTTC.

The chain recombines TRBV5-1 with TRBJ1-2; TRBD1 might be the D (6 bases). Trimming shortened V by 4 bases and J by 0 bases, and 10 bases separated the two germline ends. The CDR3 contains 14 residues. CDR1 SGHRS and CDR2 YFSETQ come from the germline V gene. CDR3 loop: CASSPGGPNYGYTF. The CDR3 region has the DNA TGCGCCAGCAGCCCGGGGGGCCCTAACTATGGCTACACCTTC. Full variable domain (outside the CDR3, taken from reference TRBV5-1 and TRBJ1-2): KAGVTQTPRYLIKTRGQQVTLSCSPISGHRSVSWYQQTPGQGLQFLFEYFSETQRNKGNFPGRFSGRQFSNSRSEMNVSTLELGDSALYLCASSPGGPNYGYTFGSGTRLTVV.

The rearrangement joins TRBV28 to TRBJ1-2; weak D call: TRBD1 (6 bases). The CDR3 is 15 amino acids. Germline V gives CDR1 MDHEN, CDR2 SYDVKM. V shed 8 bases and J shed 3 bases, with 19 bases lying between them. DNA of the CDR3: TGTGCCAGCCGAACCCCGTTCGGGGGGCACTATGGCTACACCTTC. Its translation: CASRTPFGGHYGYTF.

This chain connects TRBV5-7 to TRBJ1-1; a weak D match, TRBD1 (5 bases). TRBV5-7 is classed as an ORF, of uncertain function. CDR3 length: 17 residues. Trimming removed 4 bases from V and 1 base from J, with 20 bases in between. This CDR3 is CASSPGVQVDSNTEAFF. The CDR3 DNA sequence: TGTGCCAGCAGCCCGGGGGTACAGGTCGACTCGAACACTGAAGCTTTCTTT.

The chain combines TRBV27 with TRBJ1-2; D may be TRBD1 (5 bases). V dropped 8 bases and J dropped 7 bases, with 20 bases sitting between them. Germline-derived CDR1 and CDR2 are MNHEY and SMNVEV (reference sequence). The CDR3 sequence is 14 residues long. As DNA, the CDR3 is TGTGCCAGCCGGAAGGCGGGGACTGACGGTGGCTACACCTTC. It yields the protein CASRKAGTDGGYTF.

V and J are TRBV5-1 and TRBJ1-1; 7 nucleotides match TRBD1. The CDR3 has 14 amino acids. CDR1 and CDR2 from the germline V gene are SGHRS and YFSETQ. V shed 4 bases, J shed 1 base, and the junction held 4 bases outside the gene matches. The CDR3 sequence is CASSTGQPNTEAFF. The DNA for the CDR3 is TGCGCCAGCAGCACGGGACAGCCGAACACTGAAGCTTTCTTT.

The chain uses TRBV10-3 and TRBJ2-7; 8 positions match TRBD1. The junction had 1 base not matched to a gene; V was cut back by 8 bases and J by 4 bases. CDR3 length: 11 amino acids. Germline V CDR1 and CDR2: ENHRY, SYGVKD. The CDR3, as DNA: TGTGCCATCGGACAGGGTTACGAGCAGTACTTC. This codes for CAIGQGYEQYF.

The chain carries TRBV10-3 and TRBJ1-2; 8 bases are shared with TRBD1. CDR3 length equals 13 residues. Germline V gene data show CDR1 as ENHRY and CDR2 as SYGVKD. V shed 3 bases and J 5 bases; nucleotides not matched to a gene: 2. DNA of the CDR3: TGTGCCATCAGTGACTGGACAGGGTATGGCTACACCTTC. Translating it yields CAISDWTGYGYTF.

V usage is TRBV7-8 and J usage is TRBJ2-7; tentative D call: TRBD1 (6 bases). This CDR3 is 14 amino acids long. V lost 0 bases, J lost 3 bases, and 9 bases lay in between. Germline CDR1 reads SGHVS; CDR2 reads FQNEAQ. The chain's CDR3 is CASSLARGNYEQYF. The CDR3 DNA follows: TGTGCCAGCAGCTTAGCGAGGGGGAACTACGAGCAGTACTTC.

Concerning this clone: One end of the junction varies from germline; a read error may be responsible. In DNA, the CDR3 is TGTGCTAGCAGCCCTACGGCCGAAGCGGGGGGCCTTCCCGCAACCGGGGAGCTGTTTTTT. The encoded protein is CASSPTAEAGGLPATGELFF. The chain carries TRBV7-7 and TRBJ2-2; 9 bases are shared with TRBD2. Germline V CDR1 and CDR2: SSHAT, FNYEAQ (reference sequence). The CDR3 spans 20 residues.